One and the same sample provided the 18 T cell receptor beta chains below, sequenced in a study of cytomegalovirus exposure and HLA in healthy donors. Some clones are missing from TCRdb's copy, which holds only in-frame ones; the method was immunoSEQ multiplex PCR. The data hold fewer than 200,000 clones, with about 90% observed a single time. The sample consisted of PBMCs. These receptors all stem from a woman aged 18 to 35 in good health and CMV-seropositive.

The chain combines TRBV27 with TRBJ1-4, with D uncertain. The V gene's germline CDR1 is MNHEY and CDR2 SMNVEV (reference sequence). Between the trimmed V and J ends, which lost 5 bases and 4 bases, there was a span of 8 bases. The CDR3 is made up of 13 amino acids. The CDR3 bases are TGTGCCAGCAGTCGTCAGTTTAATGAAAAACTGTTTTTT. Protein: CASSRQFNEKLFF.

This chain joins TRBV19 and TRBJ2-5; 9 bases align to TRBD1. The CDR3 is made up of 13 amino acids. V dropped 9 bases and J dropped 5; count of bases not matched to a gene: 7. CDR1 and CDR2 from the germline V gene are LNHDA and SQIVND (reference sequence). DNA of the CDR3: TGTGCCAGCCGACAGGGGGGAAGGGAGACCCAGTACTTC. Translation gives CASRQGGRETQYF.

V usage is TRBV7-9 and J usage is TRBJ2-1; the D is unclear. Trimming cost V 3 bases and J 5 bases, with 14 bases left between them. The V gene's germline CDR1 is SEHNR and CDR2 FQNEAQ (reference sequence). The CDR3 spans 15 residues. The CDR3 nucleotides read TGTGCCAGCAGCTTGCAACTGCCGATGGACAATGAGCAGTTCTTC. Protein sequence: CASSLQLPMDNEQFF.

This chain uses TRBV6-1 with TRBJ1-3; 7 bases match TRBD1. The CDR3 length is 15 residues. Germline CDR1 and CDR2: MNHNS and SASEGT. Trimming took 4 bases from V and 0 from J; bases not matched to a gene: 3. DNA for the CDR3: TGTGCCAGCAGTGTCGACAGGGCCTCTGGAAACACCATATATTTT. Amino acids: CASSVDRASGNTIYF.

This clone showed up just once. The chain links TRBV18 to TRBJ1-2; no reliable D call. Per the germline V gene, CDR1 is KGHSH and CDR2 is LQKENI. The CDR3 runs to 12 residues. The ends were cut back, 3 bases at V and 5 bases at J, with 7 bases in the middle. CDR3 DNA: TGTGCCAGCTCACCGGGCAGTTATGGCTACACCTTC. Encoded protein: CASSPGSYGYTF. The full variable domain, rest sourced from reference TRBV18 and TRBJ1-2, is NAGVMQNPRHLVRRRGQEARLRCSPMKGHSHVYWYRQLPEEGLKFMVYLQKENIIDESGMPKERFSAEFPKEGPSILRIQQVVRGDSAAYFCASSPGSYGYTFGSGTRLTVV.

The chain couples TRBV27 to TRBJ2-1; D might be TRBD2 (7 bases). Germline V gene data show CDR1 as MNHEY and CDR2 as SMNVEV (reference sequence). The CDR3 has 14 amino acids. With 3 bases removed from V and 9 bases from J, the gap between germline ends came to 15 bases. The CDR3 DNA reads TGTGCCAGCAGTTTCGGGGGGCGGGGTGGTGAGCAGTTCTTC. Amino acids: CASSFGGRGGEQFF.

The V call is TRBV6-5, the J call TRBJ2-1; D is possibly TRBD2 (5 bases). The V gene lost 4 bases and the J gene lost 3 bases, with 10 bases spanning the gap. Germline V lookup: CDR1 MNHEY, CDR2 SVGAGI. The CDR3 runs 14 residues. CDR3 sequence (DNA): TGTGCCAGCAGTTCAGGCAGCGGCTACAATGAGCAGTTCTTC. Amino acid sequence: CASSSGSGYNEQFF.

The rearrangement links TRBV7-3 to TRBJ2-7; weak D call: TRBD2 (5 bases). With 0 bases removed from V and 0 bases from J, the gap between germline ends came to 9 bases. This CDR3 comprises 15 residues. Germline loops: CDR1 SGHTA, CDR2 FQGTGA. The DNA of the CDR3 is TGTGCCAGCAGCTTAACGTTAGGGAGCTCCTACGAGCAGTACTTC. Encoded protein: CASSLTLGSSYEQYF.

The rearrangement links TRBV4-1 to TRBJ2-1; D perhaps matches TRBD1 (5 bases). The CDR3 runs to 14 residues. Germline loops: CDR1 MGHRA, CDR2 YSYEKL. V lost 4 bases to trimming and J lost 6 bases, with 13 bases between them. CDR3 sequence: CASSRVGQPNEQFF. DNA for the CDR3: TGCGCCAGCAGCCGGGTGGGGCAGCCCAATGAGCAGTTCTTC.

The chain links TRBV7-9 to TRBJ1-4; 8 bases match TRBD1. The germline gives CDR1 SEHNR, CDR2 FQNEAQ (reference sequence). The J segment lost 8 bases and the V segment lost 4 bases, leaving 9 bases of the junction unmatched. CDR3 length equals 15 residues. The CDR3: CASSSDRARGEKLFF. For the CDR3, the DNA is TGTGCCAGCAGCTCGGACAGGGCCCGAGGGGAAAAACTGTTTTTT.

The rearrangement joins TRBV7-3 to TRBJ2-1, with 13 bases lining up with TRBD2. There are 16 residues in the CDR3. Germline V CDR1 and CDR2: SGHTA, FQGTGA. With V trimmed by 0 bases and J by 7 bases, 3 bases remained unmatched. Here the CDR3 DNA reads TGTGCCAGCAGCTTAACTGGGACTAGCGGGACGAATGAGCAGTTCTTC. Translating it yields CASSLTGTSGTNEQFF. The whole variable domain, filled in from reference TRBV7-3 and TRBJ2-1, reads GAGVSQTPSNKVTEKGKYVELRCDPISGHTALYWYRQSLGQGPEFLIYFQGTGAADDSGLPNDRFFAVRPEGSVSTLKIQRTERGDSAVYLCASSLTGTSGTNEQFFGPGTRLTVL.

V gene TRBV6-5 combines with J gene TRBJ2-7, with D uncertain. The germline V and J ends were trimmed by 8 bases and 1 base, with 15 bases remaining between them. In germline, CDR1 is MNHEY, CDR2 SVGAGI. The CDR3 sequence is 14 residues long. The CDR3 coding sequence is TGTGCCAGCGCACGTTACCCCGGTTCCTACGAGCAGTACTTC. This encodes CASARYPGSYEQYF.

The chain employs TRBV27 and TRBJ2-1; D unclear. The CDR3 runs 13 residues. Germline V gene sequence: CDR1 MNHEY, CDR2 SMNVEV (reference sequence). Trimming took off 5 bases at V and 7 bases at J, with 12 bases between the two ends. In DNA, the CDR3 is TGTGCCAGCAGTCCACTCGACACAAATGAGCAGTTCTTC. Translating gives CASSPLDTNEQFF.

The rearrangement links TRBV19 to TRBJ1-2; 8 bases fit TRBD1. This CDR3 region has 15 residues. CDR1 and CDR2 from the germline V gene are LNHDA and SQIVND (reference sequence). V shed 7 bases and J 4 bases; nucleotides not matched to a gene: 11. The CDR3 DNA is TGTGCCAGTACCCCGACAGGGGAGGTGGGCTATGGCTACACCTTC. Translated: CASTPTGEVGYGYTF.

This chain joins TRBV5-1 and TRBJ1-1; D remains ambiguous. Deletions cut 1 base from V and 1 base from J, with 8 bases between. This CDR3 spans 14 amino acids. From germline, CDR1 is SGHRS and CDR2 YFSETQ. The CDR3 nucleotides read TGCGCCAGCAGCTTGAACGAGGGGAACACTGAAGCTTTCTTT. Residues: CASSLNEGNTEAFF. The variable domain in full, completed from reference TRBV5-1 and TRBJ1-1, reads KAGVTQTPRYLIKTRGQQVTLSCSPISGHRSVSWYQQTPGQGLQFLFEYFSETQRNKGNFPGRFSGRQFSNSRSEMNVSTLELGDSALYLCASSLNEGNTEAFFGQGTRLTVV.

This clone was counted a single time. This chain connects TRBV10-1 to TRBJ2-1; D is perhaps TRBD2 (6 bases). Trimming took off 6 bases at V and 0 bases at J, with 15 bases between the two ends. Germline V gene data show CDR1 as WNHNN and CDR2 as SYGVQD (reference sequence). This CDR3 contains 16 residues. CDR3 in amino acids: CASSGLGGDSYNEQFF. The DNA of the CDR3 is TGCGCCAGCAGCGGATTGGGGGGTGACTCCTACAATGAGCAGTTCTTC.

The CDR3 DNA is TGTGCCAGCAGCCCGGGACAGGGTGTTGAAAATGAGCAGTTCTTC. This encodes CASSPGQGVENEQFF. The chain links TRBV7-9 to TRBJ2-1, with 9 positions matching TRBD1. CDR1 SEHNR and CDR2 FQNEAQ come from the germline V gene (reference sequence). V shed 5 bases and J 7 bases; nucleotides not matched to a gene: 9. CDR3 length: 15 residues.

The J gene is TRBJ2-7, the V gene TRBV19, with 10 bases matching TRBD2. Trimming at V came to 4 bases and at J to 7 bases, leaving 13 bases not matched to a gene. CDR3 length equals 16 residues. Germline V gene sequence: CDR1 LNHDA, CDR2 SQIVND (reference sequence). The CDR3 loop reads CASSTRPLAGAEEQYF. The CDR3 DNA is TGTGCCAGTAGTACGAGGCCCCTAGCGGGAGCGGAAGAGCAGTACTTC.